Below, 29 T cell receptor beta chains from the same sample are listed, as sequenced in a study of blood T cell repertoires in COVID-19. Profiling relied on immunoSEQ multiplex PCR, and the TCRdb table lists in-frame clones only, not all of them. The profile shows roughly 500,000 clones, 80% to 90% of them singletons. Sequenced: peripheral blood. Every receptor here comes from a human donor in a cohort sampled during active COVID-19.

This chain connects TRBV19 to TRBJ2-3; possibly TRBD1 for D (6 bases). V was shortened by 8 bases and J by 4 bases, with 13 bases between the two germline ends. The CDR3 totals 13 residues. Germline lookup yields CDR1 LNHDA and CDR2 SQIVND (reference sequence). The CDR3 region has the DNA TGTGCCAGTCGGTCCAGGGGAGCAGATACGCAGTATTTT. Protein sequence: CASRSRGADTQYF.

The chain uses TRBV5-4 and TRBJ2-5; TRBD1 aligns across 8 bases. The germline V gene encodes CDR1 SGHNT and CDR2 YYREEE (reference sequence). V was clipped by 3 bases and J by 5 bases; unmatched bases: 9. The CDR3 has 15 amino acids. The CDR3 DNA follows: TGTGCCAGCAGCTCAAAACAGGGGGTGGGGGAGACCCAGTACTTC. Amino acids: CASSSKQGVGETQYF.

The chain joins TRBV6-5 to TRBJ1-3; D not certain. The CDR3 extends over 15 amino acids. Germline V gene lookup returns CDR1 MNHEY and CDR2 SVGAGI. Trimming cost V 4 bases and J 0 bases, with 10 bases left between them. This chain's CDR3 is CASSSPMSSGNTIYF. The CDR3 coding sequence is TGTGCCAGCAGTTCACCTATGAGCTCTGGAAACACCATATATTTT.

The V and J genes are TRBV7-9 and TRBJ2-2; 10 bases are shared with TRBD1. Germline CDR1 SEHNR, CDR2 FQNEAQ (reference sequence). CDR3 size: 16 residues. V shed 4 bases, J shed 6 bases, and the junction held 8 bases outside the gene matches. CDR3 sequence reads: CASSSPGTGDAGELFF. The CDR3 nucleotides read TGTGCCAGCAGCTCCCCCGGGACAGGGGACGCCGGGGAGCTGTTTTTT. Full variable domain (outside the CDR3, taken from reference TRBV7-9 and TRBJ2-2): DTGVSQNPRHKITKRGQNVTFRCDPISEHNRLYWYRQTLGQGPEFLTYFQNEAQLEKSRLLSDRFSAERPKGSFSTLEIQRTEQGDSAMYLCASSSPGTGDAGELFFGEGSRLTVL.

The chain carries TRBV28 and TRBJ1-2, with 10 bases matching TRBD1. The junction had 9 bases not matched to a gene; V was cut back by 3 bases and J by 8 bases. Germline CDR1 is MDHEN and CDR2 is SYDVKM. The CDR3 sequence is 15 residues long. CDR3 nucleotide sequence: TGTGCCAGCAGTTTGTACGGGACAGGGGAACGCGGCTACACCTTC. This translates into CASSLYGTGERGYTF.

The V gene is TRBV5-1, the J gene TRBJ2-1; TRBD1 matches at 7 bases. The germline V gene has CDR1 SGHRS and CDR2 YFSETQ. The CDR3 has 15 amino acids. J gave up 5 bases and V 2 bases, and 7 bases lay outside the gene matches. This CDR3 reads CASSLQGPPNNEQFF. The CDR3 DNA reads as TGCGCCAGCAGCTTACAGGGGCCCCCTAACAATGAGCAGTTCTTC.

The rearrangement uses TRBV5-1 and TRBJ2-2; 7 bases match TRBD1. Trimming cost V 0 bases and J 4 bases; bases outside gene matches: 9. The CDR3 runs 17 residues. Germline V gene data show CDR1 as SGHRS and CDR2 as YFSETQ. CDR3 nucleotides: TGCGCCAGCAGCTTGGGCCACAGGGGCGAAGTCACCGGGGAGCTGTTTTTT. Its protein is CASSLGHRGEVTGELFF.

The chain carries TRBV7-9 and TRBJ2-7; 8 bases map to TRBD1. V lost 5 bases and J lost 5; bases outside the gene matches: 11. In germline, CDR1 is SEHNR, CDR2 FQNEAQ (reference sequence). CDR3 length: 15 amino acids. The CDR3 loop reads CASSNRTGRWDEQYF. In nucleotides, the CDR3 is TGTGCCAGCAGCAACCGGACAGGGCGTTGGGACGAGCAGTACTTC.

This clone was picked up one time. The gene calls are TRBV10-1 and TRBJ1-1; D is uncertain. Germline V gene lookup returns CDR1 WNHNN and CDR2 SYGVQD (reference sequence). V gave up 4 bases and J gave up 0 bases, with 15 bases separating them. The CDR3 totals 16 residues. Written as DNA, the CDR3 is TGCGCCAGCAGTGCTGATAAGAGGACTGTGAACACTGAAGCTTTCTTT. Its translation: CASSADKRTVNTEAFF.

The genes are TRBV7-9 and TRBJ1-2; 7 bases align to TRBD1. V lost 5 bases, J lost 8 bases, and 11 bases stayed unmatched. CDR3 length equals 14 residues. Germline V CDR1 and CDR2: SEHNR, FQNEAQ (reference sequence). The CDR3, as DNA: TGTGCCAGCAGCCTCACCGGGACAGTTGGGGGCTACACCTTC. Its translation: CASSLTGTVGGYTF.

V gene TRBV5-8 combines with J gene TRBJ2-7; D call uncertain. The V and J ends lost 1 base and 5 bases respectively, with 7 bases between them. CDR3 length: 12 amino acids. Germline V gene sequence: CDR1 SGHTS, CDR2 YDEGEE. The CDR3 region has the DNA TGTGCCAGCAGCTTGTCGGAGCACGAGCAGTACTTC. Encoded protein: CASSLSEHEQYF.

This clone is a singleton in its sample. This chain joins TRBV5-1 and TRBJ2-3; D is undetermined. Trimming shortened V by 1 base and J by 10 bases, and 7 bases separated the two germline ends. The CDR3 length is 11 residues. The germline V gene has CDR1 SGHRS and CDR2 YFSETQ. CDR3 loop: CASSLNMAQYF. CDR3 DNA sequence: TGCGCCAGCAGCTTGAACATGGCGCAGTATTTT. Drawing the rest from reference TRBV5-1 and TRBJ2-3, the complete variable domain is KAGVTQTPRYLIKTRGQQVTLSCSPISGHRSVSWYQQTPGQGLQFLFEYFSETQRNKGNFPGRFSGRQFSNSRSEMNVSTLELGDSALYLCASSLNMAQYFGPGTRLTVL.

This clone was seen more than once but under ten times. The V call is TRBV6-4, the J call TRBJ2-3, with no clear D. Trimming cost V 4 bases and J 0 bases, with 8 bases left between them. Looked up from germline, CDR1 is MRHNA and CDR2 is SNTAGT. There are 14 residues in the CDR3. The CDR3 sequence: CASSVGASTDTQYF. As DNA, the CDR3 is TGTGCCAGCAGTGTAGGAGCGAGCACAGATACGCAGTATTTT.

The rearrangement links TRBV5-3 to TRBJ2-3, with D tentatively TRBD2 (6 bases). TRBV5-3 is an ORF, and what it does is uncertain. This CDR3 spans 14 amino acids. V lost 9 bases to trimming and J lost 0 bases, with 14 bases between them. The CDR3 sequence is CATKGGISTDTQYF. The CDR3, as DNA: TGTGCCACGAAGGGCGGGATTAGCACAGATACGCAGTATTTT.

The rearrangement links TRBV7-9 to TRBJ2-7; 13 bases agree with TRBD2. The ends lost 5 bases at V and 2 bases at J; junction bases unmatched: 6. Germline CDR1 reads SEHNR; CDR2 reads FQNEAQ (reference sequence). This CDR3 is 16 amino acids long. The CDR3 here is CASSTTSGRKPYEQYF. The CDR3 DNA is TGTGCCAGCAGCACGACTAGCGGGAGGAAACCCTACGAGCAGTACTTC.

This clone is a singleton in its sample. The chain joins TRBV5-6 to TRBJ1-5; perhaps TRBD1 as D (5 bases). The V gene lost 1 base and the J gene lost 9 bases, with 11 bases spanning the gap. This CDR3 contains 13 residues. CDR1 and CDR2 from the germline V gene are SGHDT and YYEEEE. Written as DNA, the CDR3 is TGTGCCAGCAGCTTGCTGGAGCAGGGGCCCCAGCATTTT. Translated: CASSLLEQGPQHF.

The CDR3 DNA reads as TGTGCCAGCAGCTTATCGGCGACAGCGTTGGGCGAGCAGTACTTC. Protein product: CASSLSATALGEQYF. The chain is built from TRBV7-2 and TRBJ2-7; tentative D call: TRBD1 (5 bases). V was clipped by 2 bases and J by 6 bases, with 17 bases between them. The germline CDR1 and CDR2 sequences are SGHTA and FQGNSA. The length of the CDR3 is 15 residues.

V and J are TRBV27 and TRBJ1-1, with unresolved D. CDR1 and CDR2 (germline): MNHEY, SMNVEV (reference sequence). The CDR3 has 15 residues. Trimming removed 6 bases at V and 0 bases at J, with 14 bases between. CDR3 in DNA: TGTGCCAGCAGCTCGGGTCTCTGGCTGAACACTGAAGCTTTCTTT. Residues: CASSSGLWLNTEAFF.

V usage is TRBV19 and J usage is TRBJ2-1; 9 nucleotides line up with TRBD2. The CDR3 covers 16 residues. Germline V CDR1 and CDR2: LNHDA, SQIVND (reference sequence). V was pared by 6 bases and J by 7 bases, with 13 bases of the junction left unmatched. CDR3 bases: TGTGCCAGTAGGATTAGCGGGAGAAGGGGCCAGAATGAGCAGTTCTTC. It is translated as CASRISGRRGQNEQFF.

The rearrangement joins TRBV5-1 to TRBJ2-3; 11 positions agree with TRBD2. In germline, CDR1 is SGHRS, CDR2 YFSETQ. V gave up 2 bases and J gave up 4 bases; unmatched junction bases: 9. CDR3 length: 17 residues. As DNA, the CDR3 is TGCGCCAGCAGCTTAGCGGGTAGCGGGAGGGGCCCAGATACGCAGTATTTT. This translates into CASSLAGSGRGPDTQYF.

V gene TRBV30 combines with J gene TRBJ2-3, with 12 nucleotides matching TRBD1. The CDR3 has 15 residues. Germline assignment: CDR1 GTSNPN and CDR2 SVGIG (reference sequence). V lost 2 bases, J lost 4 bases, and 4 bases stayed unmatched. The CDR3 region has the DNA TGTGCCTGGAGTCGGGGACAGGGGGCCTCAGATACGCAGTATTTT. It codes for CAWSRGQGASDTQYF. Filled out from reference TRBV30 and TRBJ2-3, the complete variable domain reads SQTIHQWPATLVQPVGSPLSLECTVEGTSNPNLYWYRQAAGRGLQLLFYSVGIGQISSEVPQNLSASRPQDRQFILSSKKLLLSDSGFYLCAWSRGQGASDTQYFGPGTRLTVL.

This clone was seen only a few times. This chain connects TRBV13 to TRBJ2-3, with 7 bases fitting TRBD2. Germline V CDR1 and CDR2: PRHDT, FYEKMQ (reference sequence). Trimming took 5 bases from V and 2 from J; bases not matched to a gene: 7. The CDR3 has 15 residues. The CDR3 region has the DNA TGTGCCAGCAGCCGCACTAGCGCGTTCACAGATACGCAGTATTTT. Translating gives CASSRTSAFTDTQYF. Drawing the rest from reference TRBV13 and TRBJ2-3, the complete variable domain is AAGVIQSPRHLIKEKRETATLKCYPIPRHDTVYWYQQGPGQDPQFLISFYEKMQSDKGSIPDRFSAQQFSDYHSELNMSSLELGDSALYFCASSRTSAFTDTQYFGPGTRLTVL.

CDR3 sequence: CASSLAISGREQFF. Written as DNA, the CDR3 is TGCGCCAGCAGCTTGGCTATTAGCGGGAGAGAGCAGTTCTTC. V usage is TRBV5-1 and J usage is TRBJ2-1; 9 bases agree with TRBD2. Germline values: CDR1 SGHRS, CDR2 YFSETQ. The CDR3 totals 14 residues. Trimming at V came to 0 bases and at J to 10 bases, leaving 5 bases not matched to a gene.

The rearrangement joins TRBV5-8 to TRBJ1-1; D remains ambiguous. CDR1 and CDR2 from the germline V gene are SGHTS and YDEGEE. The length of the CDR3 is 20 residues. V was shortened by 0 bases and J by 1 base, with 25 bases between the two germline ends. CDR3 residues: CASSLDKFGVIHFGNTEAFF. CDR3 in DNA: TGTGCCAGCAGCTTGGATAAATTTGGAGTAATACACTTCGGGAACACTGAAGCTTTCTTT.

The chain links TRBV7-3 to TRBJ2-3; 8 bases line up with TRBD2. Germline CDR1 is SGHTA and CDR2 is FQGTGA. This CDR3 contains 15 residues. J gave up 5 bases and V 4 bases, and 8 bases lay outside the gene matches. The CDR3 sequence: CASSSDGRAGDTQYF. The CDR3 nucleotides are TGTGCCAGCAGCTCTGACGGGAGGGCTGGAGATACGCAGTATTTT.

The CDR3 loop reads CASSLSYPTSGGINEQFF. The CDR3 bases are TGTGCCAGCAGTTTATCGTATCCAACTAGCGGTGGGATAAATGAGCAGTTCTTC. V is TRBV27 and J is TRBJ2-1; 8 bases are a match to TRBD2. The CDR3 contains 18 residues. V lost 0 bases, J lost 7 bases, and 14 bases stayed unmatched. Germline V CDR1 and CDR2: MNHEY, SMNVEV (reference sequence).

In its sample, this clone was seen a few times. The rearrangement joins TRBV30 to TRBJ1-1; a possible D gene is TRBD1 (5 bases). V shed 2 bases and J shed 6 bases, with 13 bases lying between them. Germline V CDR1 and CDR2: GTSNPN, SVGIG (reference sequence). The CDR3 contains 13 residues. DNA for the CDR3: TGTGCCTGGAGTTTGGGACTAACCTCTGAAGCTTTCTTT. This sequence encodes CAWSLGLTSEAFF.

The chain links TRBV5-4 to TRBJ1-3; 9 nucleotides line up with TRBD1. CDR3 length equals 16 residues. Germline-derived CDR1 and CDR2 are SGHNT and YYREEE (reference sequence). Germline trimming cut 3 bases from V and 0 bases from J; bases unmatched to any gene: 4. CDR3 residues: CASSSWDRDSGNTIYF. The CDR3 bases are TGTGCCAGCAGCTCCTGGGACAGGGACTCTGGAAACACCATATATTTT.

This clone was observed a single time. The CDR3 spells CASSLGEGGTEAFF. DNA of the CDR3: TGTGCCAGCAGCTTAGGGGAGGGGGGCACTGAAGCTTTCTTT. The J gene is TRBJ1-1, the V gene TRBV7-2, with a weak D call TRBD1 (6 bases). The V and J ends lost 1 base and 4 bases respectively, with 10 bases between them. The CDR3 runs to 14 residues. The germline V gene has CDR1 SGHTA and CDR2 FQGNSA.